This is a list of T cell receptor beta chains from one sample in a study of ipilimumab plus nivolumab after autologous stem cell transplantation. Assay: immunoSEQ multiplex PCR; the TCRdb copy retains only in-frame clones and omits some. Found here are about 84,000 clones, about 83% of them singletons; the top ten hold less than 2.5%. This sample comprised PBMCs, obtained in a trial of ipilimumab plus nivolumab as post-transplant consolidation. The receptors here all came from a male donor with diffuse large B-cell lymphoma. The CDR3 runs from the conserved cysteine through the conserved F or W. Fields, in order: CDR3 protein, J gene, CDR3 length, V gene.

CDR3 protein: CASSSQGGDTQYF
J gene: TRBJ2-3
CDR3 length: 13
V gene: TRBV6-5

CDR3 protein: CASSVRGAGGSDTQYF
J gene: TRBJ2-3
CDR3 length: 16
V gene: TRBV9

CDR3 protein: CASSNYNGTDYNSPLHF
J gene: TRBJ1-6
CDR3 length: 17
V gene: TRBV21-1

CDR3 protein: CASSLLTGGTGELFF
J gene: TRBJ2-2
CDR3 length: 15
V gene: TRBV5-1

CDR3 protein: CASSLDETQYF
J gene: TRBJ2-5
CDR3 length: 11
V gene: TRBV5-1

CDR3 protein: CASSFGQGAVYGYTF
J gene: TRBJ1-2
CDR3 length: 15
V gene: TRBV7-9

CDR3 protein: CASSEDRGRGYTF
J gene: TRBJ1-2
CDR3 length: 13
V gene: TRBV7-9

CDR3 protein: CASSYGLTGRHTEAFF
J gene: TRBJ1-1
CDR3 length: 16
V gene: TRBV6-5

CDR3 protein: CASSLWENTEAFF
J gene: TRBJ1-1
CDR3 length: 13
V gene: TRBV18

CDR3 protein: CASSQDGGQGNSPLHF
J gene: TRBJ1-6
CDR3 length: 16
V gene: TRBV4-3

CDR3 protein: CASSQSKGNSYNEQFF
J gene: TRBJ2-1
CDR3 length: 16
V gene: TRBV23-1

CDR3 protein: CASSLALIVAGRTGELFF
J gene: TRBJ2-2
CDR3 length: 18
V gene: TRBV11-2

CDR3 protein: CASRKTEENQYF
J gene: TRBJ2-5
CDR3 length: 12
V gene: TRBV7-9

CDR3 protein: CASSFDNSPLHF
J gene: TRBJ1-6
CDR3 length: 12
V gene: TRBV7-2

CDR3 protein: CASSPKTGFVHEQYF
J gene: TRBJ2-7
CDR3 length: 15
V gene: TRBV7-9

CDR3 protein: CASSLSPGDTQYF
J gene: TRBJ2-3
CDR3 length: 13
V gene: TRBV7-2

CDR3 protein: CASSFAHATDTQYF
J gene: TRBJ2-3
CDR3 length: 14
V gene: TRBV7-2

CDR3 protein: CASSPDRTAGYTF
J gene: TRBJ1-2
CDR3 length: 13
V gene: TRBV2

CDR3 protein: CASSTQTGSNQPQHF
J gene: TRBJ1-5
CDR3 length: 15
V gene: TRBV7-2